The following is a TCR beta chain sequence with its context. The target antigen is unknown. Distinct nucleotide sequences in the sample also encode this CDR3. The data originate from a study of shared clonotypes between healthy human individuals. Points from the study as a whole: Shared clonotypes: about 5% naive CD4, under 4% naive CD8, less than 2.5% memory CD4, approximately 0.4% memory CD8.

The material for each subset, its genomic DNA, was split evenly across several immunoSEQ plates. Clones were read by immunoSEQ multiplex PCR, and TCRdb kept only the in-frame ones, dropping some. This sample has more than 2 million clones; 95% occur once, and the top ten carry around 0.13%. The germline V gene has CDR1 MNHNS and CDR2 SASEGT. The CDR3 runs to 13 residues. Trimming shortened V by 3 bases and J by 9 bases, and 12 bases separated the two germline ends. Into CD45RA+ naive and CD45RA-negative memory subsets, the CD4+ cells were split. The sequenced sample was naive CD4+ T cells sorted from blood. Subset meaning: CD45RA+ positively selected. The source of this sequence is a man aged 18 to 29 in good health. This chain uses TRBV6-1 with TRBJ2-1, with D maybe TRBD2 (6 bases). Here the CDR3 reads CASSDQGGGEQFF. The CDR3 DNA follows: TGTGCCAGCAGTGATCAGGGAGGCGGTGAGCAGTTCTTC.